Described below is a single T cell receptor beta chain sequence and its context. The record originates from a study of technical replicates of blood from several donors. Data came from immunoSEQ multiplex PCR; TCRdb stores just in-frame clones and leaves some out. In the table there are about 89,000 clones, approximately 94% of which are singletons. Looked up from germline, CDR1 is MNHNS and CDR2 is SASEGT. The V and J ends lost 10 bases and 4 bases, in that order; junction bases with no gene match: 7. This CDR3 is 15 amino acids long. The receptor was derived from a human donor in good health. The chain uses TRBV6-1 and TRBJ2-5, with TRBD2 matching 15 bases. Input material: T cells isolated from PBMCs. The CDR3 protein is CAILPGLAGGETQYF. CDR3 DNA: TGTGCCATCCTCCCGGGACTAGCGGGAGGAGAGACCCAGTACTTC.